The clone carrying this TCR beta chain came up a few times. Its antigen remains unknown. V lost 7 bases and J 4 bases, leaving 17 bases between the germline ends. This CDR3 comprises 14 residues. Germline V gene sequence: CDR1 MNHNY, CDR2 SVGAGI (reference sequence). The data belong to a study of beta chain features in type 1 diabetes. Of the isolated RNA, all was reverse transcribed, and so the sequenced material was expressed TCRB transcripts. The data were produced by immunoSEQ multiplex PCR, yet TCRdb's version contains in-frame clones alone and is incomplete. The table lists 900,000 or so clones, around a sixth of them singletons. Study findings and constraints: Whatever favoring of shorter templates PCR might show would apply equally to patients and controls.

This chain joins TRBV6-6 and TRBJ2-7, with D possibly TRBD2 on 6 matching bases. Sequences were obtained from naive CD4+ T cells from blood. The sequence was obtained from a woman aged 18-35 years in good health. CDR3 amino acids: CASIGGLASYEQYF. CDR3 bases: TGTGCCAGCATCGGAGGGCTCGCCTCGTACGAGCAGTACTTC.